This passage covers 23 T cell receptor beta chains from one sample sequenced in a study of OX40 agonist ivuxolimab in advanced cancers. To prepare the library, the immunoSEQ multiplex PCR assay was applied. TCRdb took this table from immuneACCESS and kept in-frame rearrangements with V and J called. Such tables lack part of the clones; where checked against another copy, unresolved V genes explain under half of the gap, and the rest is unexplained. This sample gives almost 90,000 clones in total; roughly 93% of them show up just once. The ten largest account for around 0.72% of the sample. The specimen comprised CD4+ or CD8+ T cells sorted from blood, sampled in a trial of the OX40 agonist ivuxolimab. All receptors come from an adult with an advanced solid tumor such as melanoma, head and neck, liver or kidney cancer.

For the CDR3, the DNA is TGTGCCAGCGGGACTTTCTACTACAATGAGCAGTTCTTC. This sequence encodes CASGTFYYNEQFF. The genes are TRBV25-1 and TRBJ2-1, with TRBD2 as a possible D gene (6 bases). Germline values: CDR1 MGHDK, CDR2 SYGVNS. CDR3 length: 13 residues. The ends were cut back, 8 bases at V and 3 bases at J, with 11 bases in the middle.

CDR3: CAWTSGGADSYNEQFF. As DNA, the CDR3 is TGTGCCTGGACTAGCGGGGGGGCCGACTCCTACAATGAGCAGTTCTTC. The rearrangement links TRBV30 to TRBJ2-1, with TRBD2 matching 12 bases. The CDR3 totals 16 residues. From germline, CDR1 is GTSNPN and CDR2 SVGIG (reference sequence). Trimming took 4 bases from V and 0 from J; bases not matched to a gene: 4. The complete variable domain, with remaining parts taken from reference TRBV30 and TRBJ2-1, reads SQTIHQWPATLVQPVGSPLSLECTVEGTSNPNLYWYRQAAGRGLQLLFYSVGIGQISSEVPQNLSASRPQDRQFILSSKKLLLSDSGFYLCAWTSGGADSYNEQFFGPGTRLTVL.

CDR3 nucleotides: TGTGCCACCAGCAGAGTTGGGGTACCGGCCGGGGAGCTGTTTTTT. This translates into CATSRVGVPAGELFF. V gene TRBV15 combines with J gene TRBJ2-2; D remains ambiguous. Trimming shortened V by 1 base and J by 6 bases, and 12 bases separated the two germline ends. Germline values: CDR1 LNHNV, CDR2 YYDKDF (reference sequence). The CDR3 is 15 residues long.

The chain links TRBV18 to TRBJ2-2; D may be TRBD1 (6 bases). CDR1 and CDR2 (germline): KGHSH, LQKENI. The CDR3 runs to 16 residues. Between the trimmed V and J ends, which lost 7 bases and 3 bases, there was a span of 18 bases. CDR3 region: CASLSGVGSDTGELFF. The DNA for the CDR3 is TGTGCCAGCTTGTCAGGGGTCGGTTCAGACACCGGGGAGCTGTTTTTT.

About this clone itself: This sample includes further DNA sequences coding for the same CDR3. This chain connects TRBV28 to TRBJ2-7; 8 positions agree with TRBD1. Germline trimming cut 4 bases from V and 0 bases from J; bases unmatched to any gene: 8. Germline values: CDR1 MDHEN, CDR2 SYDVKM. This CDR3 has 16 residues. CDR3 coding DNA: TGTGCCAGCAGTTCCCCCGGACAGGGAAGCTCCTACGAGCAGTACTTC. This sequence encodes CASSSPGQGSSYEQYF.

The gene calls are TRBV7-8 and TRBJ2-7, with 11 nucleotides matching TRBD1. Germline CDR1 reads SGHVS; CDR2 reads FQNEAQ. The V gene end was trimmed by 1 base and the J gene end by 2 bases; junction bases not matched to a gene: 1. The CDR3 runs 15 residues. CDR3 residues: CASSLGTGGTYEQYF. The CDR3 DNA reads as TGTGCCAGCAGCTTAGGGACAGGGGGCACCTACGAGCAGTACTTC.

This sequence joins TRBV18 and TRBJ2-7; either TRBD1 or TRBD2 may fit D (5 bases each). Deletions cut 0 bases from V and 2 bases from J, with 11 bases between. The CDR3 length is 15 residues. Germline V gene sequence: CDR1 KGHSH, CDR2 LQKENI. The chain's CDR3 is CASSPPGEQTYEQYF. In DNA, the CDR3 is TGTGCCAGCTCACCACCGGGGGAGCAGACCTACGAGCAGTACTTC.

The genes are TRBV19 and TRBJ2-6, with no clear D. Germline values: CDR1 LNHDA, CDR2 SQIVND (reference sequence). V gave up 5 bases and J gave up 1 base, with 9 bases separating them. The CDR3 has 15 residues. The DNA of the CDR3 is TGTGCCAGTAGTTCCATCAGTTCTGGGGCCAACGTCCTGACTTTC. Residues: CASSSISSGANVLTF.

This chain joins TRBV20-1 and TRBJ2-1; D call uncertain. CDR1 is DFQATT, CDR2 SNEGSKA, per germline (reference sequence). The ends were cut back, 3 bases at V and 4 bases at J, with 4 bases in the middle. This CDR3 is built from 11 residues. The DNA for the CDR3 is TGCAGTGCTAGTTCTTACAATGAGCAGTTCTTC. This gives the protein CSASSYNEQFF.

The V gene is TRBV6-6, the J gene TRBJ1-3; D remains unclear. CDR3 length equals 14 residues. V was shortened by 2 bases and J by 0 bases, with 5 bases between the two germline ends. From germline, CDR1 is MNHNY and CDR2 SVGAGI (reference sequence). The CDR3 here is CASSYTASGNTIYF. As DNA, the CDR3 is TGTGCCAGCAGTTACACGGCCTCTGGAAACACCATATATTTT.

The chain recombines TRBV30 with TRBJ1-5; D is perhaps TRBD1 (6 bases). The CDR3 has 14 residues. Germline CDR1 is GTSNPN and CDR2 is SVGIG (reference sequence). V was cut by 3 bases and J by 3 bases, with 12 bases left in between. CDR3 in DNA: TGTGCCTGGAGCGGGGGGCAGGTCAATCAGCCCCAGCATTTT. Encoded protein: CAWSGGQVNQPQHF.

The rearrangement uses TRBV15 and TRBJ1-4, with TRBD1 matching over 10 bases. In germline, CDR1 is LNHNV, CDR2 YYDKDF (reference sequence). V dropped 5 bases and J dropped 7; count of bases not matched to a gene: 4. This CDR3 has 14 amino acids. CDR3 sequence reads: CATSLGQGLEKLFF. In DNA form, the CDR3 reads TGTGCCACCAGCCTGGGACAGGGGCTTGAAAAACTGTTTTTT. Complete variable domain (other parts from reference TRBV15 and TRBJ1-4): DAMVIQNPRYQVTQFGKPVTLSCSQTLNHNVMYWYQQKSSQAPKLLFHYYDKDFNNEADTPDNFQSRRPNTSFCFLDIRSPGLGDTAMYLCATSLGQGLEKLFFGSGTQLSVL.

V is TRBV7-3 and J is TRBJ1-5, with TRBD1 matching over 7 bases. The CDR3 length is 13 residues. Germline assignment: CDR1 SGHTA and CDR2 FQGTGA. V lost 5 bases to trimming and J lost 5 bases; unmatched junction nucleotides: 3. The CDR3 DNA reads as TGTGCCAGCAGCAGAACAGGGGATCAGCCCCAGCATTTT. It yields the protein CASSRTGDQPQHF.

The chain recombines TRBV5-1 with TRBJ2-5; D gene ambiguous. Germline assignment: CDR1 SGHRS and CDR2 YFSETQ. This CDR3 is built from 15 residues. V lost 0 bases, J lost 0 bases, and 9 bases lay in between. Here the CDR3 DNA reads TGCGCCAGCAGCTTGGCTGCCGGGTACCAAGAGACCCAGTACTTC. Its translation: CASSLAAGYQETQYF.

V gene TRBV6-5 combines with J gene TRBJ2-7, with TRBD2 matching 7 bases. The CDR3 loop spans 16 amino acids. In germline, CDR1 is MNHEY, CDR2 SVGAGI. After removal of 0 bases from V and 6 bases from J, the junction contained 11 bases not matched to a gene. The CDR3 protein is CASSYSPSLTGGEQYF. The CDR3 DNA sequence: TGTGCCAGCAGTTACTCCCCATCATTAACGGGGGGCGAGCAGTACTTC.

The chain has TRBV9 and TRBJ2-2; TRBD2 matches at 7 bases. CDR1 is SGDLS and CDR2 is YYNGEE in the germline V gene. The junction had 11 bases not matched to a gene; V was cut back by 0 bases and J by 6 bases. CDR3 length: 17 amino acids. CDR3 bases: TGTGCCAGCAGCGTAGAAGTCACCGGGGGGTTGGCCGGGGAGCTGTTTTTT. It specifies CASSVEVTGGLAGELFF.

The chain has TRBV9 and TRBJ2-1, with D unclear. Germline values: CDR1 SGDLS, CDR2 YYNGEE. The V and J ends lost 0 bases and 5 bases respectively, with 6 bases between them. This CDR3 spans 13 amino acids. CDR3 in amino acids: CASSVDTDNEQFF. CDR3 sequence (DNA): TGTGCCAGCAGCGTAGATACCGACAATGAGCAGTTCTTC. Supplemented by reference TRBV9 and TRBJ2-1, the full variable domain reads DSGVTQTPKHLITATGQRVTLRCSPRSGDLSVYWYQQSLDQGLQFLIQYYNGEERAKGNILERFSAQQFPDLHSELNLSSLELGDSALYFCASSVDTDNEQFFGPGTRLTVL.

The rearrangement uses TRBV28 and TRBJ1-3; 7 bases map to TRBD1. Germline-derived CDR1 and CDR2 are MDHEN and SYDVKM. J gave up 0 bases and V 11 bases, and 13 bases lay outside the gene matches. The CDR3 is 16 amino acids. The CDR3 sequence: CACGTAGYTSGNTIYF. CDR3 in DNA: TGTGCCTGTGGGACAGCTGGTTATACCTCTGGAAACACCATATATTTT.

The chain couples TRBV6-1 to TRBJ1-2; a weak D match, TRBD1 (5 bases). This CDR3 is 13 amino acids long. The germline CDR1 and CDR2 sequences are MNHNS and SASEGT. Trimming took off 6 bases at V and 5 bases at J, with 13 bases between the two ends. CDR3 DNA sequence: TGTGCCAGCAGAGACGAGGGACCATATGGCTACACCTTC. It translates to CASRDEGPYGYTF.

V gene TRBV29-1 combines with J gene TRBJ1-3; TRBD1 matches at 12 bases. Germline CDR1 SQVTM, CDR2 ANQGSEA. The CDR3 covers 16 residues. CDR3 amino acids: CTAVGQGAFGGNTIYF. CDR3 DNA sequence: TGCACCGCCGTGGGACAGGGGGCCTTTGGTGGAAACACCATATATTTT.

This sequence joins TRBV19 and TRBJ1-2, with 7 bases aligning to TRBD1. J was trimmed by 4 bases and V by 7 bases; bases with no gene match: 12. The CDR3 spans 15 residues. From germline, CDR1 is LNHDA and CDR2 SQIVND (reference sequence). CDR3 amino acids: CASKTATGTAYGYTF. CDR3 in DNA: TGTGCCAGTAAGACCGCCACCGGGACAGCCTATGGCTACACCTTC.

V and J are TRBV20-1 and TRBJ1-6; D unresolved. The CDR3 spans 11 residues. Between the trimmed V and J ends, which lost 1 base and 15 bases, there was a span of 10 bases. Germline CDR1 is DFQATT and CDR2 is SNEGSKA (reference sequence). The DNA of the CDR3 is TGCAGTGCTAGAGGCCCGGGATACCTCCACTTT. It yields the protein CSARGPGYLHF.

Written as DNA, the CDR3 is TGTGCCAGCAGCCCTCGGGAGGTCCGGAGTGACGAGCAGTACTTC. Translation gives CASSPREVRSDEQYF. The V gene is TRBV9, the J gene TRBJ2-7, with 7 bases that match TRBD2. V lost 4 bases and J lost 5; bases outside the gene matches: 12. CDR1 SGDLS and CDR2 YYNGEE come from the germline V gene. The CDR3 runs to 15 residues.